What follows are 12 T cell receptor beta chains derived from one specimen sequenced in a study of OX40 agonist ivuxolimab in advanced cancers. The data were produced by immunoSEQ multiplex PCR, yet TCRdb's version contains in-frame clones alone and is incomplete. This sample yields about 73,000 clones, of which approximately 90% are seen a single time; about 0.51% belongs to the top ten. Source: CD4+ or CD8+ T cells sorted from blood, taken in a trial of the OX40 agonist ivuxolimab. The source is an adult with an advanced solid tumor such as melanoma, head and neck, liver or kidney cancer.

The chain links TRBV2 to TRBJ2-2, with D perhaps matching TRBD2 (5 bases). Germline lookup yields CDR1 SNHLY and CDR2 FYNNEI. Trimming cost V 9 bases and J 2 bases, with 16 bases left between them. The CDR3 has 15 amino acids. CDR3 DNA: TGTGCCAGGAGCGCGTTAGCGAAAAACACCGGGGAGCTGTTTTTT. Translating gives CARSALAKNTGELFF. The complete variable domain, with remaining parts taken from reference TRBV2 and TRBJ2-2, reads EPEVTQTPSHQVTQMGQEVILRCVPISNHLYFYWYRQILGQKVEFLVSFYNNEISEKSEIFDDQFSVERPDGSNFTLKIRSTKLEDSAMYFCARSALAKNTGELFFGEGSRLTVL.

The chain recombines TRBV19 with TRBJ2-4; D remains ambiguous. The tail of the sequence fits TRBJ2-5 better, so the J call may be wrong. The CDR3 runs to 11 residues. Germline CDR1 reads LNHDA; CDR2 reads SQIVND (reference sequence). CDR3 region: CASSIRETQYF. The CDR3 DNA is TGTGCCAGTAGTATCCGGGAGACCCAGTACTTC.

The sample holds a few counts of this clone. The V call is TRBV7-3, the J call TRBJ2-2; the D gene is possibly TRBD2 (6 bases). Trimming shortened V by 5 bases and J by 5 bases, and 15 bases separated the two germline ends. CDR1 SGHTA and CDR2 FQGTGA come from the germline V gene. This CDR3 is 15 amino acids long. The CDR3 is CASSPGTRKTGELFF. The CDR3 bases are TGTGCCAGCAGCCCCGGGACTCGGAAGACCGGGGAGCTGTTTTTT.

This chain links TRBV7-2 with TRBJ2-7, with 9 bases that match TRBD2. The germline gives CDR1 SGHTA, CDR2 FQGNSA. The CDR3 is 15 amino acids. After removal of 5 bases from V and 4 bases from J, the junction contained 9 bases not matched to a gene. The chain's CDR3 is CASSPSSGRTYEQYF. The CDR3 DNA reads TGTGCCAGCAGCCCATCGAGCGGGAGGACGTACGAGCAGTACTTC.

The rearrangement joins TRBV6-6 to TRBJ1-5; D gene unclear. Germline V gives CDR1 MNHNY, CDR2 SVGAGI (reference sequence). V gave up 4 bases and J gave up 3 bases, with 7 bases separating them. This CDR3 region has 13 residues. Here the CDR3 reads CASSFGPNQPQHF. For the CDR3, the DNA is TGTGCCAGCAGTTTCGGGCCCAATCAGCCCCAGCATTTT.

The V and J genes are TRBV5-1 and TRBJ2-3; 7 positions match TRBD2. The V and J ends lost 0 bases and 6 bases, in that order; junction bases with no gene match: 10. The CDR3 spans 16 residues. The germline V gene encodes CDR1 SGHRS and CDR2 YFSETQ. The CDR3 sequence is CASSLEGREAVDTQYF. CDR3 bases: TGCGCCAGCAGCTTGGAGGGTCGGGAGGCCGTGGATACGCAGTATTTT.

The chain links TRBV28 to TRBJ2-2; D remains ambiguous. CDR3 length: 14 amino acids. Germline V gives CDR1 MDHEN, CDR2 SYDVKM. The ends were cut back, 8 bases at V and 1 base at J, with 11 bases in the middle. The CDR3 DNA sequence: TGTGCCAGCCTGAGATTCAGGAACACCGGGGAGCTGTTTTTT. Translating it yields CASLRFRNTGELFF.

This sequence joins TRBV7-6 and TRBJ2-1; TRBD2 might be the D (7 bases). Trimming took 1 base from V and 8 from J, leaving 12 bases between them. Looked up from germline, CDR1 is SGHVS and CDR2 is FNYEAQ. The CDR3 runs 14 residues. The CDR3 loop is CASSLGRGAYEQFF. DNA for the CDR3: TGTGCCAGCAGCTTAGGACGGGGGGCCTATGAGCAGTTCTTC. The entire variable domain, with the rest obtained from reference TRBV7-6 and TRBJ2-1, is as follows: GAGVSQSPRYKVTKRGQDVALRCDPISGHVSLYWYRQALGQGPEFLTYFNYEAQQDKSGLPNDRFSAERPEGSISTLTIQRTEQRDSAMYRCASSLGRGAYEQFFGPGTRLTVL.

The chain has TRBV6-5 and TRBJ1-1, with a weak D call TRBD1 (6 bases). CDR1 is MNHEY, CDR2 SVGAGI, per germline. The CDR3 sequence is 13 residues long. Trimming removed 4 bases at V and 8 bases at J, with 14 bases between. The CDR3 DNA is TGTGCCAGCAGTTGGGTGTCGGGACAAGAAGCTTTCTTT. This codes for CASSWVSGQEAFF.

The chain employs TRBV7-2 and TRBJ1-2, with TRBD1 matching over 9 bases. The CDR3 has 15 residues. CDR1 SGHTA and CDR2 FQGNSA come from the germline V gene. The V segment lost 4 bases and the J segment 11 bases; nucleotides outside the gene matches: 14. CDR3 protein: CASSSRDTGGIRYTF. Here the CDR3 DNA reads TGTGCCAGCAGCTCACGGGATACAGGGGGCATTCGTTACACCTTC.

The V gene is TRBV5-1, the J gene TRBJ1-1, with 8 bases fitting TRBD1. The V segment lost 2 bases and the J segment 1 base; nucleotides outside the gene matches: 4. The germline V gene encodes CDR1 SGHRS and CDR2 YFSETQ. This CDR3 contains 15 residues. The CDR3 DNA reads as TGCGCCAGCAGCTTAAGTGGGACAGGGAACACTGAAGCTTTCTTT. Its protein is CASSLSGTGNTEAFF.

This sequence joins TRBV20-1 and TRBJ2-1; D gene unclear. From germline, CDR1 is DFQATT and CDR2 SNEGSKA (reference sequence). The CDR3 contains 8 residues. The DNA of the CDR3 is TGCAGAGCAGATGAGCAGTTCTTC. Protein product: CRADEQFF.